This TCR beta chain stems from a study of blood T cell repertoires in COVID-19. Clones were read by immunoSEQ multiplex PCR, and TCRdb kept only the in-frame ones, dropping some. The data contain 180,000 or so clones, around four fifths of them singletons. CDR1 and CDR2 from the germline V gene are LNHDA and SQIVND (reference sequence). V shed 5 bases, J shed 4 bases, and the junction held 7 bases outside the gene matches. The CDR3 runs to 16 residues. This chain connects TRBV19 to TRBJ2-1; TRBD2 aligns across 11 bases. Source material: PBMCs or T cells enriched from blood (not recorded which). This receptor was taken from a woman in her fifties or sixties who had recovered from COVID-19. The CDR3 nucleotides are TGTGCCAGTAGTTCGCCCGGGACTAGCGGTTACAATGAGCAGTTCTTC. Its protein product is CASSSPGTSGYNEQFF.